The next 13 T cell receptor beta chains were all read from a single sample in a study of CD8+ T cells in alopecia areata. Reverse transcribed after extraction, RNA yielded cDNA as the sequencing template. Repertoires were generated with immunoSEQ multiplex PCR, while TCRdb's copy carries only in-frame clones and drops some. This repertoire shows 90,000 to 130,000 clones, roughly 50% found once; its top ten account for 9% to 15%. Treatment denoted: oral pan-JAK inhibitor, 5-10 mg twice daily. This specimen was CD8+ T cells sorted from blood, taken at week 24, from a patient treated with tofacitinib. The receptors were sampled from a human donor with alopecia areata.

The J gene is TRBJ1-4, the V gene TRBV7-3, with 9 bases that match TRBD1. The CDR3 length is 16 residues. V was clipped by 0 bases and J by 8 bases; unmatched bases: 7. CDR1 SGHTA and CDR2 FQGTGA come from the germline V gene. CDR3 in amino acids: CASSLTWTGEMEKLFF. As DNA, the CDR3 is TGTGCCAGCAGCTTAACCTGGACAGGGGAGATGGAAAAACTGTTTTTT. Looking up the rest from reference TRBV7-3 and TRBJ1-4 gives the full variable domain: GAGVSQTPSNKVTEKGKYVELRCDPISGHTALYWYRQSLGQGPEFLIYFQGTGAADDSGLPNDRFFAVRPEGSVSTLKIQRTERGDSAVYLCASSLTWTGEMEKLFFGSGTQLSVL.

V and J are TRBV29-1 and TRBJ1-4; 7 nucleotides align to TRBD1. Trimming took 8 bases from V and 2 from J; bases not matched to a gene: 5. The CDR3 has 13 amino acids. Germline loops: CDR1 SQVTM, CDR2 ANQGSEA. The CDR3 DNA is TGCAGCACTCAGACAGGGACTAATGAAAAACTGTTTTTT. Translation: CSTQTGTNEKLFF.

A few counts support this clone. The chain combines TRBV4-2 with TRBJ1-6, with D possibly TRBD1 on 5 matching bases. V dropped 5 bases and J dropped 6 bases, with 11 bases sitting between them. Germline CDR1 and CDR2: LGHNA and YNFKEQ. The length of the CDR3 is 14 residues. CDR3 in amino acids: CASSDRDLNSPLHF. The CDR3 region has the DNA TGTGCCAGCAGCGACCGGGACCTTAATTCACCCCTCCACTTT.

V and J are TRBV5-1 and TRBJ1-2, with unresolved D. CDR1 and CDR2 from the germline V gene are SGHRS and YFSETQ. Deletions cut 4 bases from V and 6 bases from J, with 13 bases between. CDR3 length: 13 amino acids. CDR3 in DNA: TGCGCCAGCAGCGGGGAGGTAATGGATGGCTACACCTTC. Translation gives CASSGEVMDGYTF.

The CDR3 loop is CAWTTGSEAFF. CDR3 nucleotides: TGTGCCTGGACGACAGGGAGTGAAGCTTTCTTT. The J gene is TRBJ1-1, the V gene TRBV30, with 7 nucleotides matching TRBD1. Germline V gene sequence: CDR1 GTSNPN, CDR2 SVGIG (reference sequence). V trimming: 4 bases; J trimming: 7 bases; junction bases outside the gene matches: 3. The CDR3 consists of 11 residues.

The V gene is TRBV18, the J gene TRBJ1-2, with a weak D call TRBD1 (5 bases). V lost 3 bases and J 2 bases, leaving 19 bases between the germline ends. CDR1 and CDR2 (germline): KGHSH, LQKENI. The CDR3 is made up of 17 amino acids. The CDR3 DNA reads as TGTGCCAGCTCACCGACGGTGGGGGACCCTCCCAACTATGGCTACACCTTC. Its protein is CASSPTVGDPPNYGYTF.

V is TRBV10-3 and J is TRBJ2-4, with D tentatively TRBD1 (6 bases). This CDR3 has 17 amino acids. The V end was cut by 0 bases, the J end by 0 bases, with 12 bases between. The V gene's germline CDR1 is ENHRY and CDR2 SYGVKD. CDR3 loop: CAISESNRDIAKNIQYF. The CDR3 bases are TGTGCCATCAGTGAGTCGAACCGGGACATAGCCAAAAACATTCAGTACTTC.

A single count supports this clone. V and J are TRBV9 and TRBJ2-7; D gene uncertain. Germline CDR1 is SGDLS and CDR2 is YYNGEE. Trimming took off 0 bases at V and 1 base at J, with 8 bases between the two ends. CDR3 length: 14 amino acids. Here the CDR3 reads CASSVAGPSYEQYF. CDR3 DNA: TGTGCCAGCAGCGTAGCAGGTCCTTCCTACGAGCAGTACTTC.

This chain joins TRBV10-3 and TRBJ2-3, with a tentative D call TRBD1 (5 bases). The CDR3 covers 14 residues. The ends were cut back, 4 bases at V and 0 bases at J, with 8 bases in the middle. Per germline, CDR1 ENHRY and CDR2 SYGVKD. The CDR3 here is CAISVSGSTDTQYF. CDR3 nucleotides: TGTGCCATCAGTGTATCAGGGAGCACAGATACGCAGTATTTT.

The J gene is TRBJ2-7, the V gene TRBV29-1; possibly TRBD1 for D (5 bases). V dropped 7 bases and J dropped 0 bases, with 10 bases sitting between them. Germline V gene lookup returns CDR1 SQVTM and CDR2 ANQGSEA. The CDR3 spans 12 residues. In nucleotides, the CDR3 is TGCAGCGCTGTGGACATCTCCTACGAGCAGTACTTC. Protein: CSAVDISYEQYF.

This clone appeared a few times. The chain carries TRBV5-6 and TRBJ2-3, with D possibly TRBD2 on 6 matching bases. Between the trimmed V and J ends, which lost 4 bases and 2 bases, there was a span of 17 bases. CDR1 is SGHDT, CDR2 YYEEEE, per germline. The CDR3 runs 16 residues. The DNA of the CDR3 is TGTGCCAGCAGCCTTGGTTTAGCGGCAACCACAGATACGCAGTATTTT. Amino acid sequence: CASSLGLAATTDTQYF.

This sequence joins TRBV9 and TRBJ1-5; D uncertain. Trimming shortened V by 0 bases and J by 4 bases, and 5 bases separated the two germline ends. Germline loops: CDR1 SGDLS, CDR2 YYNGEE. The CDR3 loop spans 13 amino acids. The CDR3 coding sequence is TGTGCCAGCAGCGTAGATGTGAATCAGCCCCAGCATTTT. Translated, it gives CASSVDVNQPQHF.

Points on this clone: Mismatch with germline at one junction end may stem from a read error. V is TRBV7-9 and J is TRBJ1-5; D remains ambiguous. Per germline, CDR1 SEHNR and CDR2 FQNEAQ (reference sequence). The CDR3 has 13 amino acids. The CDR3 DNA follows: TGTGCCAGCAGTTCTCCCCCGAATCAACCCCAGCATTTT. Residues: CASSSPPNQPQHF.